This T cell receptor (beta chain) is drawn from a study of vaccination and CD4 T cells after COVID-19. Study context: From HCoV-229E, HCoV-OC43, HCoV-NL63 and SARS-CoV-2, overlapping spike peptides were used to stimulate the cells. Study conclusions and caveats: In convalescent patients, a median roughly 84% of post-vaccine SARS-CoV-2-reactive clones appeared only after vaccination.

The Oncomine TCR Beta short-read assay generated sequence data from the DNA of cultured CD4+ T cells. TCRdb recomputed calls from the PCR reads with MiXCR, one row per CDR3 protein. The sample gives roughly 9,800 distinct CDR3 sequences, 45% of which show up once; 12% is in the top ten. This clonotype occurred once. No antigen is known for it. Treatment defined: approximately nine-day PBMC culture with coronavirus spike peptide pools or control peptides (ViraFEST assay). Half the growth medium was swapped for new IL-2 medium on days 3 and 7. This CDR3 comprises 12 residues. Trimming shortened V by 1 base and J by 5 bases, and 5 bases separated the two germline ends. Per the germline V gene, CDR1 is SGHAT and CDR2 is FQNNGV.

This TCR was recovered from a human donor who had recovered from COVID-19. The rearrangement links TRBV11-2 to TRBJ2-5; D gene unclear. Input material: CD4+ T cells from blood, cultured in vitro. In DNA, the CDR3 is TGTGCCAGCAGCTTAGGTTTGGAGACCCAGTACTTC. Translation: CASSLGLETQYF.